This T cell receptor beta chain was captured by sequencing in a study of T cells after yellow fever vaccination (dated by TCRdb to about 2019). For the wider study: Libraries from fractions with low cell numbers were prepared with the SMART-Seq v4 Ultra Low Input RNA kit. Bulk TCR alpha and beta repertoires were sequenced longitudinally to track T-cell clones before and after primary and booster YFV17D yellow fever vaccination. Two healthy male donors, one aged 18 to 29 and one aged 30 to 40 years, made up the cohort. Bulk PBMC replicates and cell subsets were isolated from blood drawn at multiple timepoints before and after both primary and secondary immunization.

Taken with the paper, the label for treatment or condition translates to: live attenuated yellow fever vaccine strain. PBMCs were isolated from peripheral blood using a standard Ficoll-Paque protocol. Dynabeads CD4 and CD8 positive selection kits were used to isolate CD4 and CD8 T-cell fractions. RNA was extracted with TriZol from bulk PBMCs, CD4 and CD8 fractions, and dextramer-positive and dextramer-negative fractions. In regard to this clonotype: Its antigen remains undetermined. No base qualities exist here, and no much larger clone lies one base off it.

The cysteine opens and the phenylalanine closes a CDR3 of 13 amino acids. Solely the CDR3 DNA is kept, with 39 bases framed from the first base. Reading the germline V gene gives CDR1 SGDLS and CDR2 YYNGEE. V is clipped by 2 bases and J by 7 bases, and the sequence between their germline boundaries is 10 bases long. Sequencing was carried out with an Illumina NovaSeq 6000. TCR cDNA was synthesized by 5'RACE template switching, through which a universal primer site and unique molecular identifiers were introduced. Priming for cDNA synthesis came from both the TCR alpha and TCR beta constant segments. Library amplification involved two PCR steps, and the second step added sample barcodes and sequencing adapters. Sequencing of libraries was done on Illumina HiSeq 2500 (2x100 bp) or NovaSeq (2x150 bp). The study's own analysis went as follows. Reads were demultiplexed and collapsed into UMI consensus sequences with MIGEC, and V(D)J alignment was performed with MiXCR. Vaccine-responding clonotypes were defined with edgeR using replicate PBMC samples, requiring FDR below 0.01 and a log2 fold change above 5 up to day 15. Each bulk clonotype received a CD4 or CD8 identity based on whether the sequenced CD4 or CD8 repertoire contained that clonotype at higher abundance. TCRdb reran the public reads through fastp at Q25 and MiXCR, keeping productive beta chains. Here each entry gathers all rows of one CDR3 protein and keeps the most common genes and DNA. The V and J calls and clone size come from TCRdb's table, not from the authors' own analysis. Recorded for this sample are hundreds of thousands of distinct CDR3 sequences; around 12% of them occurred a single time. The ten biggest clones cover approximately 3.4% of the sample.

Overall study outcomes, separate from this receptor: A small share of clonotypes was detected in both CD4 and CD8 compartments, with the overlap likely arising from convergent recombination. The secondary T-cell response was found to be weaker but faster than the primary response, with a peak reached on day 5 rather than on day 15. Only a couple of donors were included in the study, so the extent to which the findings can be generalized is limited. FACS-sorted repertoires could contain abundant contaminating clonotypes from the bulk population, so computational filtering was required. After the booster, most of the clones that had expanded following primary vaccination were detected again (almost 98% of CD4 and around nine tenths of CD8), which suggests that memory was broadly maintained.

This clonotype was sampled from a man between 18 and 29 years old who received the YFV17D yellow fever vaccine. The starting material was CD4+ T cells sorted from PBMCs, obtained 15 days after the yellow fever booster vaccination. Recombination connected TRBV9 to TRBJ2-1, with no confidently assigned D gene. The CDR3 region has the sequence CASSVGVSNEQFF. The nucleotide sequence is given as TGTGCCAGCAGCGTCGGAGTCTCGAATGAGCAGTTCTTC.